These 9 T cell receptor beta chains originate from one sample sequenced in a study of low-dose radiotherapy and immunotherapy resistance in tumors. TRAV- and TRBV-specific primers primed first-strand cDNA, covering alpha and beta chains. With a constant-region primer and a V-primer adapter, TCRs were subjected to 20 PCR cycles of amplification. TCRdb re-called the reads through MiXCR, storing one row per CDR3 protein. The sample contains around 9,800 distinct CDR3 sequences, approximately 72% of which appear only once. The receptors derive from a human donor with advanced metastatic prostate, ovarian, gallbladder or colorectal cancer (not recorded which). This table probably holds off-target reads from a library built for another chain.

V and J are TRBV20-1 and TRBJ2-3; 9 nucleotides align to TRBD2. After removal of 2 bases from V and 2 bases from J, the junction contained 8 bases not matched to a gene. Germline V gene sequence: CDR1 DFQATT, CDR2 SNEGSKA (reference sequence). This CDR3 region has 16 residues. CDR3 bases: TGCAGTGCTAGACTTTTAGCGGGAGCGAACACAGATACGCAGTATTTT. As protein: CSARLLAGANTDTQYF.

This clonotype has a handful of counts. This chain connects TRBV9 to TRBJ1-1; D remains unclear. The length of the CDR3 is 14 residues. Germline V gives CDR1 SGDLS, CDR2 YYNGEE. V was trimmed by 0 bases and J by 1 base, leaving 7 bases between them. The CDR3 is CASSVAGSNTEAFF. CDR3 coding DNA: TGTGCCAGCAGCGTAGCTGGTTCGAACACTGAAGCTTTCTTT.

The chain uses TRBV10-3 and TRBJ2-2, with a tentative D call TRBD1 (6 bases). V shed 6 bases and J shed 3 bases, with 8 bases lying between them. Germline V lookup: CDR1 ENHRY, CDR2 SYGVKD. The CDR3 spans 13 residues. CDR3 amino acids: CAISAGDTGELFF. The CDR3 bases are TGTGCCATCAGCGCAGGGGACACCGGGGAGCTGTTTTTT.

The V and J genes are TRBV12-3 or TRBV12-4 and TRBJ1-5; a weak D match, TRBD1 (6 bases). The CDR3 extends over 14 amino acids. V was cut by 5 bases and J by 3 bases, with 11 bases left in between. The CDR3 nucleotides are TGTGCCAGCAGTCTACAGGGTTACAATCAGCCCCAGCATTTT. This translates into CASSLQGYNQPQHF.

The genes are TRBV7-3 and TRBJ2-6; D is ambiguous. This CDR3 has 15 amino acids. V gave up 0 bases and J gave up 1 base, with 4 bases separating them. Germline CDR1 and CDR2: SGHTA and FQGTGA. The CDR3 sequence: CASSLTRSGANVLTF. The DNA for the CDR3 is TGTGCCAGCAGCTTAACTAGGTCTGGGGCCAACGTCCTGACTTTC.

This chain joins TRBV4-3 and TRBJ2-1; 11 bases are shared with TRBD1. The V gene's germline CDR1 is LGHNA and CDR2 YSLEER. Trimming removed 4 bases from V and 5 bases from J; junction bases left unmatched: 4. The CDR3 loop spans 15 amino acids. The CDR3 here is CASSLDRGQHNEQFF. The DNA of the CDR3 is TGCGCCAGCAGCCTGGACAGGGGGCAGCACAATGAGCAGTTCTTC.

This clonotype was picked up one time. The gene calls are TRBV5-1 and TRBJ2-7, with a tentative D call TRBD2 (6 bases). The CDR3 totals 15 residues. Trimming removed 5 bases from V and 2 bases from J, with 17 bases in between. CDR1 is SGHRS, CDR2 YFSETQ, per germline. This chain's CDR3 is CASRATSASPYEQYF. CDR3 nucleotide sequence: TGCGCCAGCAGGGCGACTAGTGCTTCCCCCTACGAGCAGTACTTC. Variable domain in full (rest from reference TRBV5-1 and TRBJ2-7): KAGVTQTPRYLIKTRGQQVTLSCSPISGHRSVSWYQQTPGQGLQFLFEYFSETQRNKGNFPGRFSGRQFSNSRSEMNVSTLELGDSALYLCASRATSASPYEQYFGPGTRLTVT.

V is TRBV10-3 and J is TRBJ1-5; 7 bases line up with TRBD1. V dropped 4 bases and J dropped 0; count of bases not matched to a gene: 6. Germline lookup yields CDR1 ENHRY and CDR2 SYGVKD. The CDR3 spans 16 residues. The CDR3 DNA reads TGTGCCATCAGTGCCACAGGGGCCTATAGCAATCAGCCCCAGCATTTT. Amino acids: CAISATGAYSNQPQHF.

The chain uses TRBV7-8 and TRBJ2-5, with 9 bases fitting TRBD2. The V gene end was trimmed by 2 bases and the J gene end by 4 bases; junction bases not matched to a gene: 5. This CDR3 contains 15 residues. Germline CDR1 SGHVS, CDR2 FQNEAQ. The CDR3 region is CASSLPGTSRETQYF. DNA of the CDR3: TGTGCCAGCAGCTTACCAGGGACTAGCAGAGAGACCCAGTACTTC.